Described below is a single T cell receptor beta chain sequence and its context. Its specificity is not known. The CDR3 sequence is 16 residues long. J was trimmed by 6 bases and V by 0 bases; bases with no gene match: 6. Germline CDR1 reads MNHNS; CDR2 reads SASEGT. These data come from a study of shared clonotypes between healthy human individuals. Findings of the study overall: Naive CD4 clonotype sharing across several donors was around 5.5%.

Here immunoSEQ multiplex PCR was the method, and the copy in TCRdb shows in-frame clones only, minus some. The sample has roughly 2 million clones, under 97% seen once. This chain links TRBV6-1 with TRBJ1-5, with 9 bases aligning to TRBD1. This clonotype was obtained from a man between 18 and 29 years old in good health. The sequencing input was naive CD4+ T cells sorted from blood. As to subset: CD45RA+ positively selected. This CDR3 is CASSEAHGTGSQPQHF. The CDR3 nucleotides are TGTGCCAGCAGTGAAGCGCACGGGACAGGGTCTCAGCCCCAGCATTTT.